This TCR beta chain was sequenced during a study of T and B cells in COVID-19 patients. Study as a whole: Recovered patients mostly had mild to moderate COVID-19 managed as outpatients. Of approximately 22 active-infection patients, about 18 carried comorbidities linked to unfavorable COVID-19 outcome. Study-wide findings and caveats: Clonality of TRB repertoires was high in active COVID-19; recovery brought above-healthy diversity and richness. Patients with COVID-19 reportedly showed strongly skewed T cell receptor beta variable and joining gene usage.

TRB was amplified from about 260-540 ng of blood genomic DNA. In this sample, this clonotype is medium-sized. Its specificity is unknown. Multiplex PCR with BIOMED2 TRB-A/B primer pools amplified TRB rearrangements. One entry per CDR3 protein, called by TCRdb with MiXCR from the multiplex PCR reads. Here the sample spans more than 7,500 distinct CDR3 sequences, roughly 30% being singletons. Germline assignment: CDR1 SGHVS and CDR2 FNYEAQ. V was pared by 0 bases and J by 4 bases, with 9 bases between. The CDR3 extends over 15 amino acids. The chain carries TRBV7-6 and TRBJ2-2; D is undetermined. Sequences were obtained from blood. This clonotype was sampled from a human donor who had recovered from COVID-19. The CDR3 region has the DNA TGTGCCAGCAGCTTAGCCAGGTCGGCCACCGGGGAGCTGTTTTTT. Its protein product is CASSLARSATGELFF.